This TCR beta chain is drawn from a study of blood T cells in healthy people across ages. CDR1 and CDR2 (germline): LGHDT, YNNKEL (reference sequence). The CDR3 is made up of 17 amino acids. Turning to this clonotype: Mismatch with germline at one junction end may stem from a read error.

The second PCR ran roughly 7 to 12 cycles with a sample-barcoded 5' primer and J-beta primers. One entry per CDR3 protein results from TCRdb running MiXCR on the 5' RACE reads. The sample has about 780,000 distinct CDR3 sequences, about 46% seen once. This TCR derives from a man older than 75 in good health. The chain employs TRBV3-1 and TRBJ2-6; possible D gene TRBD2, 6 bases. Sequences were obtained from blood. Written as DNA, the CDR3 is TGTGCCAGTAGCCCCGCAGGGAGGCGATCTGGGGCCAACGTCCTGACTTTC. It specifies CASSPAGRRSGANVLTF.